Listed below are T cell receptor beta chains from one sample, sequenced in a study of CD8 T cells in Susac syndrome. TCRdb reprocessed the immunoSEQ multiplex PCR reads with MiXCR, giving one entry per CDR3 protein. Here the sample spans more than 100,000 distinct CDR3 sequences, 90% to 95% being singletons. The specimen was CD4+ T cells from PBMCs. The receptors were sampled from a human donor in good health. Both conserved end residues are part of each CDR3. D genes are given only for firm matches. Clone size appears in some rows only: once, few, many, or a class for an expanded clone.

cdr3_aa: CASSLGTETTEAFF
cdr3_nt: TGCGCCAGCAGCCTGGGGACAGAAACGACTGAAGCTTTCTTT
v_call: TRBV5-1
d_call: TRBD1
clone_size: once
j_call: TRBJ1-1

cdr3_aa: CASSGQGLSGANVLTF
cdr3_nt: TGTGCCAGCTCGGGACAGGGACTCTCTGGGGCCAACGTCCTGACTTTC
v_call: TRBV18
d_call: TRBD1
clone_size: -
j_call: TRBJ2-6

cdr3_aa: CASTPAGQSNTEAFF
cdr3_nt: TGTGCCAGCACCCCCGCGGGACAGTCGAACACTGAAGCTTTCTTT
v_call: TRBV2
d_call: TRBD1
clone_size: -
j_call: TRBJ1-1

cdr3_aa: CASSLEVSTEAFF
cdr3_nt: TGTGCCAGCAGCTTAGAAGTTTCCACTGAAGCTTTCTTT
v_call: TRBV11-3
d_call: -
clone_size: -
j_call: TRBJ1-1

cdr3_aa: CASRVGGRSNTEAFF
cdr3_nt: TGTGCCAGTAGAGTAGGGGGTCGGTCGAACACTGAAGCTTTCTTT
v_call: TRBV19
d_call: -
clone_size: -
j_call: TRBJ1-1

cdr3_aa: CSASDDQYSYEQYF
cdr3_nt: TGCAGCGCCTCAGACGACCAGTATTCCTACGAGCAGTACTTC
v_call: TRBV29-1
d_call: -
clone_size: -
j_call: TRBJ2-7

cdr3_aa: CASSRGTSGLYEQYF
cdr3_nt: TGTGCCAGCAGCCGAGGGACTAGCGGGCTTTACGAGCAGTACTTC
v_call: TRBV7-2
d_call: TRBD2
clone_size: -
j_call: TRBJ2-7

cdr3_aa: CSAPSRVAGNSYEQYF
cdr3_nt: TGCAGTGCTCCGAGTCGAGTAGCGGGGAACTCCTACGAGCAGTACTTC
v_call: TRBV20-1
d_call: TRBD2
clone_size: -
j_call: TRBJ2-7

cdr3_aa: CASSFSNEAPYF
cdr3_nt: TGTGCCAGCAGTTTTTCCAACGAAGCCCCGTATTTT
v_call: TRBV12-3/TRBV12-4
d_call: -
clone_size: -
j_call: TRBJ2-3

cdr3_aa: CASSQGGGQPQHF
cdr3_nt: TGTGCCAGCAGCCAAGGGGGGGGCCAGCCCCAGCATTTT
v_call: TRBV3-1
d_call: -
clone_size: -
j_call: TRBJ1-5

cdr3_aa: CASSPRLAAGRQFF
cdr3_nt: TGTGCCAGCAGCCCCCGACTAGCTGCCGGGCGGCAGTTCTTC
v_call: TRBV5-6
d_call: TRBD2
clone_size: -
j_call: TRBJ2-1

cdr3_aa: CATPVETQYF
cdr3_nt: TGTGCCACCCCAGTGGAGACCCAGTACTTC
v_call: TRBV19
d_call: -
clone_size: -
j_call: TRBJ2-5

cdr3_aa: CASSLPSGTQYF
cdr3_nt: TGTGCCAGCAGTTTACCCTCCGGGACCCAGTACTTC
v_call: TRBV27
d_call: -
clone_size: -
j_call: TRBJ2-5

cdr3_aa: CASSSRRGSTDTQYF
cdr3_nt: TGTGCCAGCTCATCGCGCAGGGGAAGCACAGATACGCAGTATTTT
v_call: TRBV18
d_call: -
clone_size: -
j_call: TRBJ2-3

cdr3_aa: CASGTEETQYF
cdr3_nt: TGTGCCAGCGGGACAGAAGAGACCCAGTACTTC
v_call: TRBV6-2/TRBV6-3
d_call: TRBD1
clone_size: -
j_call: TRBJ2-5

cdr3_aa: CASSWTTDTDTQYF
cdr3_nt: TGTGCCAGCAGTTGGACGACGGACACAGATACGCAGTATTTT
v_call: TRBV12-3/TRBV12-4
d_call: -
clone_size: once
j_call: TRBJ2-3

cdr3_aa: CASGFEGGETQYF
cdr3_nt: TGTGCTAGTGGTTTTGAAGGGGGGGAGACCCAGTACTTC
v_call: TRBV12-5
d_call: -
clone_size: -
j_call: TRBJ2-5

cdr3_aa: CASRWGTAYNSPLHF
cdr3_nt: TGTGCCAGCAGGTGGGGGACGGCCTATAATTCACCCCTCCACTTT
v_call: TRBV27
d_call: -
clone_size: -
j_call: TRBJ1-6

cdr3_aa: CASRPGQGSYNEQFF
cdr3_nt: TGTGCCAGCAGGCCGGGACAGGGCTCCTACAATGAGCAGTTCTTC
v_call: TRBV27
d_call: TRBD1
clone_size: -
j_call: TRBJ2-1

cdr3_aa: CASSRSVGLAFYEQYF
cdr3_nt: TGTGCCAGCAGCCGCAGCGTGGGACTAGCGTTCTACGAGCAGTACTTC
v_call: TRBV7-2
d_call: TRBD2
clone_size: few
j_call: TRBJ2-7

cdr3_aa: CATSDLKQGAEQYF
cdr3_nt: TGTGCCACCAGTGATTTGAAACAGGGGGCCGAGCAGTACTTC
v_call: TRBV24-1
d_call: TRBD1
clone_size: -
j_call: TRBJ2-7

cdr3_aa: CASSLAGVPNQPQHF
cdr3_nt: TGTGCCAGCAGTTTAGCCGGGGTCCCCAATCAGCCCCAGCATTTT
v_call: TRBV7-9
d_call: -
clone_size: -
j_call: TRBJ1-5

cdr3_aa: CATKGQGAAYEQYF
cdr3_nt: TGTGCCACCAAGGGACAGGGGGCGGCCTACGAGCAGTACTTC
v_call: TRBV2
d_call: TRBD1
clone_size: -
j_call: TRBJ2-7

cdr3_aa: CASSKIRDSHNEQFF
cdr3_nt: TGCGCCAGCAGCAAGATTCGGGACAGTCACAATGAGCAGTTCTTC
v_call: TRBV5-1
d_call: TRBD1
clone_size: -
j_call: TRBJ2-1

cdr3_aa: CASSLPGGWETQYF
cdr3_nt: TGTGCCAGCAGCCTTCCAGGGGGCTGGGAGACCCAGTACTTC
v_call: TRBV5-6
d_call: TRBD1
clone_size: few
j_call: TRBJ2-5

cdr3_aa: CASSSGRLEQYF
cdr3_nt: TGTGCCAGCAGTTCTGGCCGCCTCGAGCAGTACTTC
v_call: TRBV12-3/TRBV12-4
d_call: -
clone_size: -
j_call: TRBJ2-7

cdr3_aa: CSGQGIEGSYEQYF
cdr3_nt: TGCAGTGGACAGGGGATTGAGGGCTCCTACGAGCAGTACTTC
v_call: TRBV20-1
d_call: TRBD1
clone_size: -
j_call: TRBJ2-7

cdr3_aa: CASTLQRVGKETQYF
cdr3_nt: TGCGCCAGCACCTTACAAAGGGTGGGGAAAGAGACCCAGTACTTC
v_call: TRBV5-1
d_call: -
clone_size: -
j_call: TRBJ2-5

cdr3_aa: CATNRDSYYEQYF
cdr3_nt: TGTGCCACCAACCGGGACAGCTACTACGAGCAGTACTTC
v_call: TRBV6-6
d_call: TRBD1
clone_size: -
j_call: TRBJ2-7

cdr3_aa: CASSPTANYGYTF
cdr3_nt: TGCGCCAGCAGCCCCACAGCTAACTATGGCTACACCTTC
v_call: TRBV5-1
d_call: -
clone_size: -
j_call: TRBJ1-2

cdr3_aa: CATSPGTGITKNIQYF
cdr3_nt: TGTGCCACCTCTCCCGGGACAGGGATCACCAAAAACATTCAGTACTTC
v_call: TRBV2
d_call: TRBD1
clone_size: -
j_call: TRBJ2-4

cdr3_aa: CSAKLAGVREQYF
cdr3_nt: TGCAGTGCTAAACTAGCGGGAGTACGAGAGCAGTACTTC
v_call: TRBV20-1
d_call: TRBD2
clone_size: -
j_call: TRBJ2-7

cdr3_aa: CASTRGQNIQYF
cdr3_nt: TGTGCCAGCACCCGGGGTCAAAACATTCAGTACTTC
v_call: TRBV12-3/TRBV12-4
d_call: -
clone_size: -
j_call: TRBJ2-4

cdr3_aa: CASRLAGGPTDTQYF
cdr3_nt: TGTGCCAGCAGATTAGCGGGAGGGCCAACAGATACGCAGTATTTT
v_call: TRBV7-2
d_call: TRBD2
clone_size: -
j_call: TRBJ2-3

cdr3_aa: CASSLATGGGYTF
cdr3_nt: TGCGCCAGCAGCTTGGCCACCGGTGGTGGCTACACCTTC
v_call: TRBV5-1
d_call: -
clone_size: -
j_call: TRBJ1-2

cdr3_aa: CASSQGGTQETQYF
cdr3_nt: TGTGCCAGCAGCCAGGGCGGGACCCAAGAGACCCAGTACTTC
v_call: TRBV3-1
d_call: -
clone_size: -
j_call: TRBJ2-5

cdr3_aa: CATAGQGRTDTQYF
cdr3_nt: TGTGCCACCGCCGGACAGGGGCGCACAGATACGCAGTATTTT
v_call: TRBV24-1
d_call: TRBD1
clone_size: -
j_call: TRBJ2-3

cdr3_aa: CASSLDSGDEQFF
cdr3_nt: TGTGCCAGCAGCTTAGACTCAGGCGATGAGCAGTTCTTC
v_call: TRBV7-9
d_call: -
clone_size: -
j_call: TRBJ2-1

cdr3_aa: CASSPHSGTGYEQYF
cdr3_nt: TGTGCCAGCAGTCCTCATTCAGGGACAGGCTACGAGCAGTACTTC
v_call: TRBV27
d_call: TRBD1
clone_size: -
j_call: TRBJ2-7

cdr3_aa: CASKRLAGDQRGNEQFF
cdr3_nt: TGTGCCAGCAAGCGGCTAGCGGGAGACCAGAGGGGGAATGAGCAGTTCTTC
v_call: TRBV6-1
d_call: TRBD2
clone_size: -
j_call: TRBJ2-1

cdr3_aa: CASSLERPSGRAAYEQYF
cdr3_nt: TGTGCCAGCAGCTTAGAGCGGCCTAGCGGGAGGGCGGCCTACGAGCAGTACTTC
v_call: TRBV7-2
d_call: TRBD2
clone_size: -
j_call: TRBJ2-7

cdr3_aa: CASSSTGDEQYF
cdr3_nt: TGTGCCAGCAGCTCAACTGGCGACGAGCAGTACTTC
v_call: TRBV7-9
d_call: -
clone_size: -
j_call: TRBJ2-7

cdr3_aa: CSVGSETQYF
cdr3_nt: TGCAGCGTTGGGTCGGAGACCCAGTACTTC
v_call: TRBV29-1
d_call: -
clone_size: -
j_call: TRBJ2-5

cdr3_aa: CAWAGARNEQYF
cdr3_nt: TGTGCCTGGGCAGGGGCGAGAAACGAGCAGTACTTC
v_call: TRBV30
d_call: -
clone_size: once
j_call: TRBJ2-7

cdr3_aa: CASTWAGGWTGELFF
cdr3_nt: TGTGCCAGCACCTGGGCAGGGGGTTGGACCGGGGAGCTGTTTTTT
v_call: TRBV5-6
d_call: TRBD1
clone_size: -
j_call: TRBJ2-2

cdr3_aa: CASSQQPQPQHF
cdr3_nt: TGTGCCAGCAGTCAACAGCCACAGCCCCAGCATTTT
v_call: TRBV28
d_call: -
clone_size: -
j_call: TRBJ1-5

cdr3_aa: CASSQRGGNQPQHF
cdr3_nt: TGTGCCAGCAGCCAAAGGGGGGGCAATCAGCCCCAGCATTTT
v_call: TRBV3-1
d_call: -
clone_size: -
j_call: TRBJ1-5

cdr3_aa: CSVEGQASSYNEQFF
cdr3_nt: TGCAGCGTTGAAGGACAGGCCAGCTCCTACAATGAGCAGTTCTTC
v_call: TRBV29-1
d_call: -
clone_size: -
j_call: TRBJ2-1

cdr3_aa: CASSGTGEGYTF
cdr3_nt: TGCGCCAGTTCCGGGACAGGGGAAGGCTACACCTTC
v_call: TRBV5-1
d_call: TRBD1
clone_size: once
j_call: TRBJ1-2

cdr3_aa: CSVGPARHDGTQYF
cdr3_nt: TGCAGCGTTGGACCCGCCCGGCACGACGGGACCCAGTACTTC
v_call: TRBV29-1
d_call: -
clone_size: -
j_call: TRBJ2-5

cdr3_aa: CASSQRGGLAKNIQYF
cdr3_nt: TGTGCCAGCAGCCAACGGGGTGGTCTAGCCAAAAACATTCAGTACTTC
v_call: TRBV3-1
d_call: -
clone_size: once
j_call: TRBJ2-4

cdr3_aa: CASRPPGASYEQYF
cdr3_nt: TGTGCCAGCAGGCCCCCCGGGGCTTCGTACGAGCAGTACTTC
v_call: TRBV6-5
d_call: -
clone_size: -
j_call: TRBJ2-7

cdr3_aa: CASSQDSGRFYNEQFF
cdr3_nt: TGTGCCAGCAGCCAAGACAGCGGGAGATTTTACAATGAGCAGTTCTTC
v_call: TRBV3-1
d_call: TRBD2
clone_size: -
j_call: TRBJ2-1

cdr3_aa: CASSPGTGGPFF
cdr3_nt: TGTGCCAGCAGTCCCGGGACAGGGGGCCCTTTCTTT
v_call: TRBV12-3/TRBV12-4
d_call: TRBD1
clone_size: -
j_call: TRBJ1-1

cdr3_aa: CASMGYTF
cdr3_nt: TGTGCCAGCATGGGCTACACCTTC
v_call: TRBV6-7
d_call: -
clone_size: -
j_call: TRBJ1-2